Only a few counts were recorded for the clone carrying this TCR beta chain. Antigen specificity is unknown. This entry comes from a study of memory CD4+ T cells and cytomegalovirus serostatus. About the research overall: This sample comes from healthy Belgian adults, roughly nine CMV seropositive, roughly 22 seronegative.

Single viable CD3+CD4+CD8-CD45RO+ cells were sorted as the memory CD4+ T cells. Study outcomes and limitations: Median bootstrapped AUC for CMV status was approximately 0.95 originally, 0.75 to 0.91 US-trained.

The method was immunoSEQ multiplex PCR; TCRdb's version includes in-frame clones alone and lacks a portion of them. The sample includes just under 65,000 clones, 77% of them seen just once. There are 14 residues in the CDR3. The germline V gene has CDR1 SGHRS and CDR2 YFSETQ. After removal of 4 bases from V and 4 bases from J, the junction contained 4 bases not matched to a gene. The sequence came from an adult in good health and CMV-seronegative. Sequences were obtained from memory CD4+ T cells from blood. The chain carries TRBV5-1 and TRBJ1-5; 8 nucleotides agree with TRBD1. Here the CDR3 DNA reads TGCGCCAGCAGCACGACAGGGGCGAATCAGCCCCAGCATTTT. It yields the protein CASSTTGANQPQHF.